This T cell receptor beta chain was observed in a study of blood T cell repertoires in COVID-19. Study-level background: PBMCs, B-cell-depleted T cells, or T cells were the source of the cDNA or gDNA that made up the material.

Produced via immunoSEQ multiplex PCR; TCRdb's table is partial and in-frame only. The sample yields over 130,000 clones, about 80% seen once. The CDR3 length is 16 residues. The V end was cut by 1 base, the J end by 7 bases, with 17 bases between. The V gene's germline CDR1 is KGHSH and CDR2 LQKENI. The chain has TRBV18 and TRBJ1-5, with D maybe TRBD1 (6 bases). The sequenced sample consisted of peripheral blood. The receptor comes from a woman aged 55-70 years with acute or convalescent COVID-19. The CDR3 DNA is TGTGCCAGCTCACCACGAGTCAGGGGAGTTGGGCAGCCCCAGCATTTT. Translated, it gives CASSPRVRGVGQPQHF. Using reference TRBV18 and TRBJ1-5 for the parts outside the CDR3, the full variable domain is NAGVMQNPRHLVRRRGQEARLRCSPMKGHSHVYWYRQLPEEGLKFMVYLQKENIIDESGMPKERFSAEFPKEGPSILRIQQVVRGDSAAYFCASSPRVRGVGQPQHFGDGTRLSIL.